The source of this T cell receptor (beta chain) is a study of blood T cell repertoires in COVID-19. Study-level background: Italy, Spain and the United States were the sources of the convalescent and acute COVID-19 samples.

V lost 5 bases, J lost 6 bases, and 11 bases lay in between. From germline, CDR1 is LNHDA and CDR2 SQIVND (reference sequence). The CDR3 consists of 13 residues. Per the study methods: Reference gene primers were amplified, and this amplification served to estimate nucleated cell counts. Clones were read by immunoSEQ multiplex PCR, and TCRdb kept only the in-frame ones, dropping some. The DNA gave D and trimming, while V, J and clone size come from that table. This table has roughly 260,000 clones, about 80% appearing once. Sequencing was carried out using peripheral blood. This chain connects TRBV19 to TRBJ2-1; possibly TRBD1 for D (5 bases). The clonotype originates from a woman older than 75 with active or convalescent COVID-19. CDR3 bases: TGTGCCAGTAGTGCGACGACAGTCAATGAGCAGTTCTTC. Protein sequence: CASSATTVNEQFF.